These 5 T cell receptor beta chains share one sample of origin, sequenced in a study of vaccination and CD4 T cells after COVID-19. In TCRdb, the PCR reads were re-called with MiXCR into one record per CDR3 protein. Counted here are tens of thousands of distinct CDR3 sequences, roughly 64% occurring once; the ten biggest clones make up approximately 1.1%. The specimen comprised CD4+ T cells from blood, sampled before SARS-CoV-2 vaccination. The receptors stem from a human donor who had recovered from COVID-19.

The chain has TRBV7-9 and TRBJ1-1; D possibly corresponds to TRBD1 (5 bases). The CDR3 runs 16 residues. Germline V gene data show CDR1 as SEHNR and CDR2 as FQNEAQ (reference sequence). Trimming left V 1 base short and J 0 bases short, with 12 bases between. The CDR3 DNA is TGTGCCAGCAGCTTAGTAACAGGTTTTATGAACACTGAAGCTTTCTTT. It translates to CASSLVTGFMNTEAFF.

DNA of the CDR3: TGTGCCAGCAGCCCGATTCCCGGGACAGTCCAGCCCCAGCATTTT. Residues: CASSPIPGTVQPQHF. This chain uses TRBV6-1 with TRBJ1-5; 7 nucleotides agree with TRBD1. The CDR3 has 15 amino acids. The V gene's germline CDR1 is MNHNS and CDR2 SASEGT. Germline trimming cut 6 bases from V and 7 bases from J; bases unmatched to any gene: 12.

The chain has TRBV24-1 and TRBJ1-5; 8 bases map to TRBD1. CDR1 and CDR2 from the germline V gene are KGHDR and SFDVKD. J gave up 4 bases and V 6 bases, and 4 bases lay outside the gene matches. The CDR3 is made up of 14 amino acids. The CDR3 region has the DNA TGTGCCACCAGTCCCGACAGGGGTAATCAGCCCCAGCATTTT. Protein: CATSPDRGNQPQHF.

This chain links TRBV25-1 with TRBJ1-2, with unresolved D. Trimming removed 6 bases at V and 0 bases at J, with 5 bases between. Per germline, CDR1 MGHDK and CDR2 SYGVNS. The CDR3 has 12 residues. The CDR3 coding sequence is TGTGCCAGCAGCGCAGCTAACTATGGCTACACCTTC. Translated, it gives CASSAANYGYTF.

The chain carries TRBV21-1 and TRBJ1-2. TRBV21-1 has pseudogene status. The CDR3 loop spans 17 amino acids. Written as DNA, the CDR3 is TGTGCCAGCAGCAAAGGGGACTGGGTAATTCCTAACTATGGCTACACCTTC. Translated: CASSKGDWVIPNYGYTF.